This T cell receptor (beta chain) was identified in a study of response to subunit inactivated influenza vaccine. TCRdb redid the calling of the RT-PCR reads with MiXCR, one entry per CDR3 protein. The sample holds about 190,000 distinct CDR3 sequences, approximately 15% seen once. A few counts support this clonotype. Its antigen is unidentified. With V trimmed by 4 bases and J by 8 bases, 5 bases remained unmatched. CDR1 and CDR2 (germline): DFQATT, SNEGSKA (reference sequence). The CDR3 sequence is 13 residues long. Findings of the study overall: With each seasonal influenza vaccination, the authors suggested, few new T cells are recruited.

The clonotype comes from a man aged 50 to 59 who received an inactivated influenza vaccine. The material was CD8+ T cells sorted from PBMCs, obtained 4 to 6 days after vaccination. The chain carries TRBV20-1 and TRBJ2-1; 10 positions match TRBD2. The CDR3 reads CSAIGTSEDEQFF. CDR3 nucleotide sequence: TGCAGTGCTATCGGGACTAGCGAGGATGAGCAGTTCTTC.